This is a list of T cell receptor beta chains from one sample in a study of metastatic and nonmetastatic thyroid tumors. TCRdb reassembled clones from the PCR reads with MiXCR. In the table there are over 20,000 clones, roughly 10% of which are singletons. The sequenced sample consisted of blood. Every receptor here comes from a female donor with papillary thyroid cancer or a benign thyroid nodule (not recorded which). Some clones in this sample may be carry-over from other donors' samples. Both conserved end residues are part of each CDR3. The order of the fields is V gene, J gene, D gene, CDR3 protein. A D gene is named only where the DNA matches it firmly.

v_call: TRBV11-3; j_call: TRBJ2-2; d_call: -; cdr3_aa: CARRSATGELFF
v_call: TRBV5-1; j_call: TRBJ2-2; d_call: TRBD2; cdr3_aa: CASSLSGRAGGELFF
v_call: TRBV7-7; j_call: TRBJ2-2; d_call: -; cdr3_aa: CASSSAQETGELFF
v_call: TRBV18; j_call: TRBJ2-7; d_call: -; cdr3_aa: CASSPPLSSYEQYF
v_call: TRBV15; j_call: TRBJ2-5; d_call: -; cdr3_aa: CATSSYSGPQETQYF
v_call: TRBV20-1; j_call: TRBJ2-3; d_call: TRBD2; cdr3_aa: CSATGVGLAGVLESTDTQYF
v_call: TRBV28; j_call: TRBJ2-1; d_call: -; cdr3_aa: CASSTLRRGLGGNEQFF
v_call: TRBV2; j_call: TRBJ2-7; d_call: TRBD2; cdr3_aa: CASSESGGRSYEQYF
v_call: TRBV20-1; j_call: TRBJ2-2; d_call: -; cdr3_aa: CSAIVERSGTGELFF
v_call: TRBV15; j_call: TRBJ2-1; d_call: TRBD1; cdr3_aa: CATSRDFSGTAHNEQFF
v_call: TRBV19; j_call: TRBJ2-7; d_call: TRBD1; cdr3_aa: CASSIPLDREVIYEQYF
v_call: TRBV9; j_call: TRBJ1-2; d_call: -; cdr3_aa: CASSASHDGYTF
v_call: TRBV11-2; j_call: TRBJ2-1; d_call: TRBD2; cdr3_aa: CASTTAQTAGGRNEQFF
v_call: TRBV14; j_call: TRBJ2-6; d_call: -; cdr3_aa: CASSLVGGANVLTF
v_call: TRBV25-1; j_call: TRBJ2-2; d_call: TRBD1; cdr3_aa: CASSAPGQLTGELFF
v_call: TRBV12-3/TRBV12-4; j_call: TRBJ2-7; d_call: TRBD1; cdr3_aa: CASSFGTGKGEQYF
v_call: TRBV30; j_call: TRBJ2-2; d_call: -; cdr3_aa: CAWRAGTLGGELFF
v_call: TRBV12-3/TRBV12-4; j_call: TRBJ2-1; d_call: TRBD2; cdr3_aa: CASSLTAPPWTSGYNEQFF
v_call: TRBV12-3/TRBV12-4; j_call: TRBJ2-3; d_call: -; cdr3_aa: CASSLGREADTQYF
v_call: TRBV7-9; j_call: TRBJ1-1; d_call: -; cdr3_aa: CATQPKGEAFF